Each of the 11 T cell receptor beta chains below was sequenced from the same sample in a study of shared clonotypes between healthy human individuals. CD45RO negativity and positive selection for CCR7 defined naive CD8 cells, a population that excluded terminally differentiated effector memory CD45RA+ cells. TCRdb's copy holds only in-frame clones and misses some; the assay was immunoSEQ multiplex PCR. The data show about 2,200,000 clones, with about 92% seen just once and more than 1.5% held by the top ten. Sequencing was carried out using naive CD8+ T cells from PBMCs. Receptor source: a man between 18 and 35 years old in good health. Some clones in this sample may be carry-over from other donors' samples.

This clone was detected only once. This sequence joins TRBV27 and TRBJ1-4; a possible D gene is TRBD1 (6 bases). Trimming shortened V by 0 bases and J by 4 bases, and 12 bases separated the two germline ends. Germline V lookup: CDR1 MNHEY, CDR2 SMNVEV (reference sequence). The CDR3 is 16 amino acids. The CDR3 loop is CASSLSMDSLNEKLFF. The CDR3 DNA reads as TGTGCCAGCAGTTTATCGATGGACAGCCTTAATGAAAAACTGTTTTTT.

The V call is TRBV6-5, the J call TRBJ1-1; the D is unclear. The ends were cut back, 0 bases at V and 4 bases at J, with 9 bases in the middle. The germline V gene has CDR1 MNHEY and CDR2 SVGAGI. The CDR3 has 14 amino acids. CDR3 in DNA: TGTGCCAGCAGTTACTCGATAGGGCTCACTGAAGCTTTCTTT. This codes for CASSYSIGLTEAFF.

The V gene is TRBV9, the J gene TRBJ2-7, with 7 nucleotides matching TRBD2. The CDR3 is 15 residues long. Trimming at V came to 0 bases and at J to 5 bases, leaving 8 bases not matched to a gene. Germline CDR1 reads SGDLS; CDR2 reads YYNGEE. The CDR3 sequence: CASSVGGGVAHEQYF. The DNA of the CDR3 is TGTGCCAGCAGCGTAGGGGGGGGAGTGGCCCACGAGCAGTACTTC.

The chain joins TRBV7-9 to TRBJ2-7; 10 bases map to TRBD1. Germline V gene sequence: CDR1 SEHNR, CDR2 FQNEAQ (reference sequence). Germline trimming cut 5 bases from V and 2 bases from J; bases unmatched to any gene: 15. The CDR3 extends over 18 amino acids. The CDR3 DNA is TGTGCCAGCAGCCCAGAAGGGGGGGACAGGGGAAGTCCCTACGAGCAGTACTTC. Translated, it gives CASSPEGGDRGSPYEQYF.

The chain recombines TRBV11-2 with TRBJ1-3; maybe TRBD1 (5 bases). CDR1 and CDR2 from the germline V gene are SGHAT and FQNNGV. The CDR3 is 12 residues long. V was cut by 5 bases and J by 7 bases, with 9 bases left in between. In nucleotides, the CDR3 is TGTGCCAGCAGCGCAGGGCCGAACACCATATATTTT. Translation gives CASSAGPNTIYF.

The chain combines TRBV2 with TRBJ2-2; TRBD2 matches at 8 bases. The CDR3 spans 16 residues. Germline V CDR1 and CDR2: SNHLY, FYNNEI. With 6 bases clipped from V and 4 bases from J, the junction kept 10 bases outside the gene matches. The CDR3 DNA reads as TGTGCCAGCAGCCCCGGGACTAGAGCGACCACCGGGGAGCTGTTTTTT. Residues: CASSPGTRATTGELFF.

J is TRBJ2-7 and V is TRBV23-1; D might be TRBD2 (5 bases). TRBV23-1 is an ORF for which the function is uncertain. Trimming took off 3 bases at V and 0 bases at J, with 12 bases between the two ends. The CDR3 runs to 15 residues. This chain's CDR3 is CASSHPWRPSYEQYF. The CDR3, as DNA: TGCGCCAGCAGTCACCCCTGGAGGCCCTCCTACGAGCAGTACTTC.

V usage is TRBV29-1 and J usage is TRBJ1-5; the D gene is possibly TRBD1 (5 bases). V was trimmed by 4 bases and J by 6 bases, leaving 13 bases between them. Germline values: CDR1 SQVTM, CDR2 ANQGSEA. The CDR3 totals 13 residues. The CDR3 reads CSVAGALGQPQHF. CDR3 DNA sequence: TGCAGCGTTGCTGGGGCTTTGGGTCAGCCCCAGCATTTT.

The rearrangement joins TRBV29-1 to TRBJ2-1, with D hard to call. Germline V gene lookup returns CDR1 SQVTM and CDR2 ANQGSEA. Trimming stripped 7 bases from V and 4 bases from J, with 8 bases between. The CDR3 loop spans 11 amino acids. CDR3 amino acids: CSADLYNEQFF. CDR3 nucleotides: TGCAGCGCAGACCTGTACAATGAGCAGTTCTTC.

The chain joins TRBV27 to TRBJ2-2; a possible D gene is TRBD1 (5 bases). This CDR3 contains 16 residues. V was trimmed by 6 bases and J by 7 bases, leaving 21 bases between them. CDR1 is MNHEY, CDR2 SMNVEV, per germline (reference sequence). DNA of the CDR3: TGTGCCAGCAGCAGAGCCCATAGGGGATCCAGCGGGGAGCTGTTTTTT. It specifies CASSRAHRGSSGELFF.

V is TRBV15 and J is TRBJ2-1, with a possible D match to TRBD2 (5 bases). From germline, CDR1 is LNHNV and CDR2 YYDKDF (reference sequence). Trimming removed 0 bases at V and 4 bases at J, with 22 bases between. CDR3 length equals 19 residues. The CDR3 spells CATSRDLEVGTSYYNEQFF. CDR3 bases: TGTGCCACCAGCAGAGATCTAGAAGTAGGAACTAGTTATTACAATGAGCAGTTCTTC.